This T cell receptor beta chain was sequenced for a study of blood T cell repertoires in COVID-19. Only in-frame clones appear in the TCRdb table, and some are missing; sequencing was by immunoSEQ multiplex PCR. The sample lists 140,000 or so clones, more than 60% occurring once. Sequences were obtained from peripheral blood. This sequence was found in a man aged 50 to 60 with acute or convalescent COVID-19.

CDR3 nucleotide sequence: TGTGCCAGCAGTGCCAGGGTCGACACTGAAGCTTTCTTT. As protein: CASSARVDTEAFF. The chain uses TRBV2 and TRBJ1-1; tentatively, D is TRBD1 (5 bases). This CDR3 contains 13 residues. Trimming stripped 4 bases from V and 3 bases from J, with 9 bases between. Germline assignment: CDR1 SNHLY and CDR2 FYNNEI. Full variable domain (remainder filled in from reference TRBV2 and TRBJ1-1): EPEVTQTPSHQVTQMGQEVILRCVPISNHLYFYWYRQILGQKVEFLVSFYNNEISEKSEIFDDQFSVERPDGSNFTLKIRSTKLEDSAMYFCASSARVDTEAFFGQGTRLTVV.